Each of the 8 T cell receptor beta chains below was sequenced from the same sample in a study of blood T cell repertoires in COVID-19. Sequencing used immunoSEQ multiplex PCR; TCRdb keeps in-frame clones, though not all of them. Among around 60,000 clones listed, about 88% were seen once. Sequencing was carried out using peripheral blood. The source of these receptors is a woman aged 60-75 years with active COVID-19.

The chain joins TRBV19 to TRBJ2-1; possible D gene TRBD1, 6 bases. CDR1 LNHDA and CDR2 SQIVND come from the germline V gene (reference sequence). CDR3 size: 14 residues. With 7 bases removed from V and 5 bases from J, the gap between germline ends came to 15 bases. The CDR3 loop is CASTLRGIDNEQFF. The CDR3 DNA reads TGTGCCAGTACCCTGAGGGGGATCGACAATGAGCAGTTCTTC.

The chain combines TRBV7-9 with TRBJ2-7, with TRBD2 identical over 7 bases. CDR1 and CDR2 from the germline V gene are SEHNR and FQNEAQ (reference sequence). V trimming: 1 base; J trimming: 3 bases; junction bases outside the gene matches: 3. This CDR3 contains 14 residues. CDR3 nucleotide sequence: TGTGCCAGCAGCTTAGAGATAGCGGGCTACGAGCAGTACTTC. Translation gives CASSLEIAGYEQYF. The full variable domain, in which reference TRBV7-9 and TRBJ2-7 provide the parts outside the CDR3, is DTGVSQNPRHKITKRGQNVTFRCDPISEHNRLYWYRQTLGQGPEFLTYFQNEAQLEKSRLLSDRFSAERPKGSFSTLEIQRTEQGDSAMYLCASSLEIAGYEQYFGPGTRLTVT.

The chain has TRBV7-2 and TRBJ2-5; TRBD2 matches at 9 bases. The CDR3 loop spans 16 amino acids. Germline V lookup: CDR1 SGHTA, CDR2 FQGNSA. Trimming at V came to 1 base and at J to 5 bases, leaving 8 bases not matched to a gene. CDR3 protein: CASSLVAGGLGETQYF. The CDR3 DNA reads as TGTGCCAGCAGCTTAGTGGCGGGGGGGCTTGGTGAGACCCAGTACTTC.

The chain has TRBV9 and TRBJ1-1; possibly TRBD1 for D (5 bases). Germline CDR1 SGDLS, CDR2 YYNGEE. The CDR3 runs 13 residues. Trimming pared 2 bases from V and 4 bases from J, leaving 9 bases between. CDR3 sequence: CASSVMGGTEAFF. The CDR3 coding sequence is TGTGCCAGCAGCGTCATGGGGGGCACTGAAGCTTTCTTT. The full variable domain, completed using reference TRBV9 and TRBJ1-1, is DSGVTQTPKHLITATGQRVTLRCSPRSGDLSVYWYQQSLDQGLQFLIQYYNGEERAKGNILERFSAQQFPDLHSELNLSSLELGDSALYFCASSVMGGTEAFFGQGTRLTVV.

Only a few counts were recorded for this clone. The chain couples TRBV13 to TRBJ1-6, with D maybe TRBD1 (5 bases). In germline, CDR1 is PRHDT, CDR2 FYEKMQ (reference sequence). V lost 6 bases to trimming and J lost 6 bases, with 9 bases between them. The length of the CDR3 is 13 residues. The CDR3 region has the DNA TGTGCCAGCAGGGAGGGACGTAATTCACCCCTCCACTTT. This encodes CASREGRNSPLHF.

The chain employs TRBV5-1 and TRBJ2-3; 8 bases map to TRBD1. Per the germline V gene, CDR1 is SGHRS and CDR2 is YFSETQ. This CDR3 is built from 15 residues. After removal of 2 bases from V and 2 bases from J, the junction contained 4 bases not matched to a gene. The CDR3 DNA follows: TGCGCCAGCAGCTTAACAGGGGGAAACACAGATACGCAGTATTTT. Protein sequence: CASSLTGGNTDTQYF.

The CDR3 DNA reads as TGCAGTGCTAGTACCAGGGGTTGGGACTATGGCTACACCTTC. This sequence encodes CSASTRGWDYGYTF. V gene TRBV20-1 combines with J gene TRBJ1-2; possibly TRBD1 for D (6 bases). V was clipped by 3 bases and J by 3 bases, with 14 bases between them. Germline V gives CDR1 DFQATT, CDR2 SNEGSKA (reference sequence). The CDR3 is made up of 14 amino acids.

The chain links TRBV27 to TRBJ1-1, with TRBD1 as a possible D gene (6 bases). Trimming pared 5 bases from V and 4 bases from J, leaving 14 bases between. CDR3 size: 14 residues. Per germline, CDR1 MNHEY and CDR2 SMNVEV (reference sequence). The CDR3 nucleotides are TGTGCCAGCAGTCTGAACAGGGTTTTCACTGAAGCTTTCTTT. This codes for CASSLNRVFTEAFF.